This passage covers 10 T cell receptor beta chains from one sample sequenced in a study of blood T cell repertoires in COVID-19. Profiled with immunoSEQ multiplex PCR; TCRdb holds only in-frame clones, not every one. Of 150,000 to 200,000 clones in the sample, around 80% are singletons; the top ten hold roughly 2.8%. The material sequenced was peripheral blood. The receptors were sampled from a woman over 75 with active or convalescent COVID-19.

The chain couples TRBV15 to TRBJ2-1; 9 positions match TRBD1. V was pared by 5 bases and J by 1 base, with 3 bases of the junction left unmatched. The CDR3 spans 15 residues. Germline V gives CDR1 LNHNV, CDR2 YYDKDF (reference sequence). CDR3 residues: CATSFGTGSYNEQFF. The CDR3 nucleotides read TGTGCCACCAGCTTCGGGACAGGGTCCTACAATGAGCAGTTCTTC.

The chain carries TRBV13 and TRBJ2-2; D perhaps matches TRBD2 (6 bases). Germline CDR1 PRHDT, CDR2 FYEKMQ (reference sequence). This CDR3 is built from 12 residues. Deletions cut 2 bases from V and 8 bases from J, with 6 bases between. CDR3 in DNA: TGTGCCAGCAGCTTACTAGCGGGGGAGCTGTTTTTT. As protein: CASSLLAGELFF.

V usage is TRBV18 and J usage is TRBJ2-5, with 12 positions matching TRBD2. The CDR3 extends over 16 amino acids. V lost 2 bases to trimming and J lost 3 bases; unmatched junction nucleotides: 4. The germline V gene has CDR1 KGHSH and CDR2 LQKENI. The CDR3 is CASSPELAGGKETQYF. The CDR3 nucleotides are TGTGCCAGCTCACCAGAACTAGCGGGGGGAAAAGAGACCCAGTACTTC.

In this sample, this clone turned up a few times. The V and J genes are TRBV11-2 and TRBJ1-6; 9 bases match TRBD1. The junction had 7 bases not matched to a gene; V was cut back by 2 bases and J by 5 bases. Per germline, CDR1 SGHAT and CDR2 FQNNGV. The CDR3 consists of 17 residues. CDR3: CASSLTTGGGNNSPLHF. The DNA of the CDR3 is TGTGCCAGCAGCTTAACGACAGGGGGTGGTAATAATTCACCCCTCCACTTT.

This chain connects TRBV5-5 to TRBJ1-1; D uncertain. In germline, CDR1 is SGHKS, CDR2 YYEKEE (reference sequence). With 1 base removed from V and 4 bases from J, the gap between germline ends came to 8 bases. The CDR3 spans 13 residues. The chain's CDR3 is CASSLYEVTEAFF. In DNA form, the CDR3 reads TGTGCCAGCAGCTTGTACGAGGTCACTGAAGCTTTCTTT.

The chain links TRBV7-2 to TRBJ1-6; the D gene is possibly TRBD1 (5 bases). Trimming shortened V by 4 bases and J by 9 bases, and 13 bases separated the two germline ends. The germline CDR1 and CDR2 sequences are SGHTA and FQGNSA. The CDR3 contains 14 residues. DNA of the CDR3: TGTGCCAGCAGCTCTGACAGCCGCACTTCACCCCTCCACTTT. It is translated as CASSSDSRTSPLHF.

The rearrangement uses TRBV28 and TRBJ2-1, with TRBD2 matching 7 bases. Germline CDR1 reads MDHEN; CDR2 reads SYDVKM. CDR3 size: 16 residues. V lost 6 bases to trimming and J lost 4 bases; unmatched junction nucleotides: 12. Here the CDR3 DNA reads TGTGCCAGCAGCCACCCCGGGAGGCCCGTATACAATGAGCAGTTCTTC. Protein product: CASSHPGRPVYNEQFF.

The chain joins TRBV3-1 (or the pseudogene TRBV3-2) to TRBJ2-1, with 7 bases matching TRBD1. Germline-derived CDR1 and CDR2 are LGHDT and YNNKEL (reference sequence). The CDR3 totals 16 residues. After removal of 0 bases from V and 2 bases from J, the junction contained 4 bases not matched to a gene. CDR3 DNA: TGTGCCAGCAGCCAAGATAGCACAGGGGCCTACAATGAGCAGTTCTTC. Translating gives CASSQDSTGAYNEQFF.

The J gene is TRBJ2-7, the V gene TRBV5-1; 7 positions match TRBD1. The CDR3 consists of 14 residues. The junction had 6 bases not matched to a gene; V was cut back by 1 base and J by 5 bases. Looked up from germline, CDR1 is SGHRS and CDR2 is YFSETQ. CDR3 amino acids: CASSLFETGNEQYF. CDR3 nucleotide sequence: TGCGCCAGCAGCTTGTTTGAGACAGGGAACGAGCAGTACTTC.

This chain links TRBV27 with TRBJ2-1; D may be TRBD2 (5 bases). Germline V gene data show CDR1 as MNHEY and CDR2 as SMNVEV (reference sequence). V lost 4 bases and J lost 6, with 7 bases in between. The CDR3 loop spans 12 amino acids. CDR3 amino acids: CASSYRGNEQFF. For the CDR3, the DNA is TGTGCCAGCAGTTACCGGGGCAATGAGCAGTTCTTC.